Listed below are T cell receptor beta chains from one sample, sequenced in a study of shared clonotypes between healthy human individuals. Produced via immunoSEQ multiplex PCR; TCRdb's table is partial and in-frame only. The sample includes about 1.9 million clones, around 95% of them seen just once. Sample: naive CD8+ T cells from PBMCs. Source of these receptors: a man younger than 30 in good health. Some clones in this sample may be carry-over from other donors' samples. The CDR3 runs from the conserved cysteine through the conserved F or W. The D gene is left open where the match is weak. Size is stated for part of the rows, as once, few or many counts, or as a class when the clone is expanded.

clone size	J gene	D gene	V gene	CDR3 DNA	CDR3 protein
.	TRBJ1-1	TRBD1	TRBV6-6	TGTGCCAGCAGACAGGGGTTGAACACTGAAGCTTTCTTT	CASRQGLNTEAFF
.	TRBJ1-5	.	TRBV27	TGTGCCAGCAGTTTAAACCCCGTAGGGGTGGGCAATCAGCCCCAGCATTTT	CASSLNPVGVGNQPQHF
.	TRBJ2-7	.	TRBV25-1	TGTGCCAGCAGTGATACCGGCTCCTACGAGCAGTACTTC	CASSDTGSYEQYF
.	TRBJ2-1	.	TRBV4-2	TGTGCCAGCAGCCAAGAGTTTCAGTACAATGAGCAGTTCTTC	CASSQEFQYNEQFF
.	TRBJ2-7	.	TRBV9	TGTGCCAGCAGCGTAGACCCGACCAGAACCTCCTACGAGCAGTACTTC	CASSVDPTRTSYEQYF
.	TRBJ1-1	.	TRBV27	TGTGCCAGCAGTTTGGGGGGCAAGAGCACTGAAGCTTTCTTT	CASSLGGKSTEAFF
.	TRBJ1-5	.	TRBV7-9	TGTGCCAGCAGCATCAGTACAGGGAATCAGCCCCAGCATTTT	CASSISTGNQPQHF
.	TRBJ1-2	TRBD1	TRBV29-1	TGCAGCGGTGCCGGGACAGGGGGCCTCGACTATGGCTACACCTTC	CSGAGTGGLDYGYTF
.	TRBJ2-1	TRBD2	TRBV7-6	TGTGCCAGCAGCTTGGGACTAGCGGGAGGGCCCTACAATGAGCAGTTCTTC	CASSLGLAGGPYNEQFF
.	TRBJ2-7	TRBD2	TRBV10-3	TGTGCCATCAGTGAAAAGGTGGTAGCGGGAGTAGTTTCCTACGAGCAGTACTTC	CAISEKVVAGVVSYEQYF
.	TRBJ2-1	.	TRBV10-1	TGCGCCGTTAGGACGGTGGGCAATGAGCAGTTCTTC	CAVRTVGNEQFF
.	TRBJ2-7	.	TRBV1	TGCACCAGCAGCCAGGGACTAGCGGGAGGTTCCTACGAGCAGTACTTC	CTSSQGLAGGSYEQYF
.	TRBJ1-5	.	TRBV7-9	TGTGCCAGCAGCTTACAGACGGGCAGCCACAATCAGCCCCAGCATTTT	CASSLQTGSHNQPQHF
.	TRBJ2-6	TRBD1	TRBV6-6	TGTGCCAGCAGTCCTCGGGACAGTGGGCCGGGCGTCCTGACTTTC	CASSPRDSGPGVLTF
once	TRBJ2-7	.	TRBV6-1	TGTGCCAGCAGTGAAGCCGGACGGCATACGGGCCTCTACGAGCAGTACTTC	CASSEAGRHTGLYEQYF
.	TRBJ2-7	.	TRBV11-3	TGTGCCAGCAGCCCTGCCGACACGGAAGATCCCTACGAGCAGTACTTC	CASSPADTEDPYEQYF
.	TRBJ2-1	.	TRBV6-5	TGTGCCAGCAGATCAAGCAGACTAACCTACAATGAGCAGTTCTTC	CASRSSRLTYNEQFF
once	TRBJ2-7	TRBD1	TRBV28	TGTGCCAGCAGTTTAACGGGACAGGGGCACGAGCAGTACTTC	CASSLTGQGHEQYF
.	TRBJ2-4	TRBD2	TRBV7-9	TGTGCCAGCAGCTTAGCGGAGCGGGAGGGGACCAAAAACATTCAGTACTTC	CASSLAEREGTKNIQYF
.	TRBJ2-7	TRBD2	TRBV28	TGTGCCAGCAGTTTAGAAGCGGGGGGGCTTTTGGAGCAGTACTTC	CASSLEAGGLLEQYF
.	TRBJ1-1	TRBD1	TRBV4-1	TGCGCCAGCGGTAACAGGGGGCGGATGAACACTGAAGCTTTCTTT	CASGNRGRMNTEAFF
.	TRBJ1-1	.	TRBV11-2	TGTGCCAGCAGCCCCCGGGGAAGGGTGAACACTGAAGCTTTCTTT	CASSPRGRVNTEAFF
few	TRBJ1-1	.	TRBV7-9	TGTGCCAGCAGCCCCCACCCGGCGGACCCGAACACTGAAGCTTTCTTT	CASSPHPADPNTEAFF
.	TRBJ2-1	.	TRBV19	TGTGCCAGTAGTATAGCGGGAGTTTCAAATGAGCAGTTCTTC	CASSIAGVSNEQFF
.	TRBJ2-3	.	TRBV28	TGTGCCAGCAGTTACCAGGCGGGAAGGACAGATACGCAGTATTTT	CASSYQAGRTDTQYF
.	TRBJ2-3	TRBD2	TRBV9	TGTGCCAGCGGACCACTATACGGGACTAGCGGGAGCGGCGGGCCAGATACGCAGTATTTT	CASGPLYGTSGSGGPDTQYF
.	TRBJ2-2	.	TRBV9	TGTGCCAGCAGCGAACAGGGCTCCGGGGAGCTGTTTTTT	CASSEQGSGELFF
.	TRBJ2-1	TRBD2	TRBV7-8	TGTGCCAGCAGCTTAGATAGCGGGAGACCACATGAGCAGTTCTTC	CASSLDSGRPHEQFF
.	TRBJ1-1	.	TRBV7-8	TGTGCCAGCAGCCGACTTACAGGTAACACTGAAGCTTTCTTT	CASSRLTGNTEAFF
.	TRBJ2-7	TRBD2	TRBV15	TGTGCCACCAGCAGCGGCGGGAGATACGAGCAGTACTTC	CATSSGGRYEQYF
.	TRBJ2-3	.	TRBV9	TGTGCCAGCAGCGTAGGCGGGGCTAGGACAGATACGCAGTATTTT	CASSVGGARTDTQYF
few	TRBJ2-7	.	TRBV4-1	TGCGCCAGCAGCCACCTTCGAGGCGTCGAGCAGTACTTC	CASSHLRGVEQYF
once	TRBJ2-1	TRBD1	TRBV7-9	TGTGCCAGCAGCAAAGCGGGACAGGGGGTCAATGAGCAGTTCTTC	CASSKAGQGVNEQFF
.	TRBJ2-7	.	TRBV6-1	TGTGCCAGCAAACAAGCCTACGAGCAGTACTTC	CASKQAYEQYF
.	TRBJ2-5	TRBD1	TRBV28	TGTGCCAGCACCGGGACAGCCGGATGGGAGACCCAGTACTTC	CASTGTAGWETQYF
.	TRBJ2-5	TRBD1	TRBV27	TGTGCCAGCAGTCCCCTCGACAGGGTCCCGGAGACCCAGTACTTC	CASSPLDRVPETQYF
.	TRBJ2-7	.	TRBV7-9	TGTGCCAGCAGCGCTAGCGACGGAACCTACGAGCAGTACTTC	CASSASDGTYEQYF
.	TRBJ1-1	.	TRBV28	TGTGCCAGCAGTTTATCCAGGTACGGACGTACTGAAGCTTTCTTT	CASSLSRYGRTEAFF
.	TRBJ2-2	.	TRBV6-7	TGTGCCAGCAGTTACTATGGGACCACCGGGGAGCTGTTTTTT	CASSYYGTTGELFF
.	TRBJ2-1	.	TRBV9	TGTGCCAGCAGCGTAAATCGGGAGACATTTTACAATGAGCAGTTCTTC	CASSVNRETFYNEQFF
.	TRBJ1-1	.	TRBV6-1	TGTGCCAGCAGGACTAATATGTGGACAGTTGAAGCTTTCTTT	CASRTNMWTVEAFF
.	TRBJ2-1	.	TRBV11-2	TGTGCCAGCAGCCCGAGGGTCCGGGAGCAGTTCTTC	CASSPRVREQFF
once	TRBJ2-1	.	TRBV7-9	TGTGCCAGCAGCTTAGCGCTGAGCTCCTACAATGAGCAGTTCTTC	CASSLALSSYNEQFF
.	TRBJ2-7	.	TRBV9	TGTGCCAGCAGCGTAGGCCAAGGGGGCGAGCAGTACTTC	CASSVGQGGEQYF
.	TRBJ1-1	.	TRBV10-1	TGCGCCAGCAGCGTCGAAAGGAACACTGAAGCTTTCTTT	CASSVERNTEAFF
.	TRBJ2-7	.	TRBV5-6	TGTGCCAGCAGACAGGGGCGCGGGGTTGCCTACGAGCAGTACTTC	CASRQGRGVAYEQYF
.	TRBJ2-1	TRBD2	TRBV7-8	TGTGCCAGCAGCCTCGGACTAGCGGGAGGGCCCTGGAATGAGCAGTTCTTC	CASSLGLAGGPWNEQFF
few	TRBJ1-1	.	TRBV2	TGTGCCAGCAGTGAAGGGAAACCAGGGGCTTTCTTT	CASSEGKPGAFF
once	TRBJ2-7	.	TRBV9	TGTGCCAGCAGTGGACTTGATTCCTACGAGCAGTACTTC	CASSGLDSYEQYF
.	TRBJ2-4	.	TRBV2	TGTGCCAGCAGTGGGAGGGACAGCTTGGGGTACTTC	CASSGRDSLGYF
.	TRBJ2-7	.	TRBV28	TGTGCCAGCAGTTACAACAACGGTTACGAGCAGTACTTC	CASSYNNGYEQYF
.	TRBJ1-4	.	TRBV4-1	TGCGCCAGCAGCCAATTTGCCGGCACGGATGGGGAAAAACTGTTTTTT	CASSQFAGTDGEKLFF
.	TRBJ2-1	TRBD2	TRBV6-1	TGTGCCAGCAGTGAAGCTGGTTCTAGCGGCCATGAGCAGTTCTTC	CASSEAGSSGHEQFF
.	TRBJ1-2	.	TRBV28	TGTGCCAGCACGTCAGTTTACAACTATGGCTACACCTTC	CASTSVYNYGYTF
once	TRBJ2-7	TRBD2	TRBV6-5	TGTGCCAGCAGTTACAGGGCGGGAGATAGGGAGCAGTACTTC	CASSYRAGDREQYF
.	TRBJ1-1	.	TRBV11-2	TGTGCCAGCAGCTTAGCACTACAGGGAGGCTGGACTGAAGCTTTCTTT	CASSLALQGGWTEAFF
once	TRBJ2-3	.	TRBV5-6	TGTGCCAGCAGCTTGCCAGGGGCCGCCGATACGCAGTATTTT	CASSLPGAADTQYF
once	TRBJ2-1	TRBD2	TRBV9	TGTGCCAGCAGCCCCCGGACTAGCGAGTACACTGAGCAGTTCTTC	CASSPRTSEYTEQFF
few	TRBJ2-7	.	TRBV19	TGTGCCAGTAGTATTGGACCCGAGCAGTACTTC	CASSIGPEQYF